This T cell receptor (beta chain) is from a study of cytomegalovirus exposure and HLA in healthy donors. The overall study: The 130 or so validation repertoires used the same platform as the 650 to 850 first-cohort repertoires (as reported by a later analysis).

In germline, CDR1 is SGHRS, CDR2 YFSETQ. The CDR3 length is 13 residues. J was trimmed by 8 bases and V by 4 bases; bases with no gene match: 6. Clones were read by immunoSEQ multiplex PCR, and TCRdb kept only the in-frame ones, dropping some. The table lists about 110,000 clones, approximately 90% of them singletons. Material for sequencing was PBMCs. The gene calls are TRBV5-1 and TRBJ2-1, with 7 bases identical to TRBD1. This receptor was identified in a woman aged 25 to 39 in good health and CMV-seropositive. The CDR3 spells CASSRDSRDEQFF. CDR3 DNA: TGCGCCAGCAGCCGGGACAGTAGGGATGAGCAGTTCTTC.